This passage covers 14 T cell receptor beta chains from one sample sequenced in a study of T cell repertoires in cytomegalovirus infection. TCRdb reanalysed the reads using MiXCR and keeps one entry per CDR3 protein. The table includes about 570,000 distinct CDR3 sequences, approximately 40% detected once. Antigens for these TCRs are unknown. Sequencing used cultured PBMCs, obtained from culture after CMV antigen stimulation. These receptors were collected from a human donor in good health (CMV status not recorded). Some clones in this sample may be carry-over from other donors' samples.

The CDR3 DNA reads TGTGCCAGCAGCGGAGCCGGGACTAGCGGTCAAGAGACCCAGTACTTC. Amino acid sequence: CASSGAGTSGQETQYF. The chain uses TRBV7-9 and TRBJ2-5; the match to TRBD2 covers 11 bases. The CDR3 spans 16 residues. With V trimmed by 5 bases and J by 2 bases, 7 bases remained unmatched. Looked up from germline, CDR1 is SEHNR and CDR2 is FQNEAQ (reference sequence).

The chain is built from TRBV19 and TRBJ2-4; D perhaps matches TRBD2 (7 bases). The germline gives CDR1 LNHDA, CDR2 SQIVND (reference sequence). V gave up 5 bases and J gave up 9 bases, with 20 bases separating them. The CDR3 length is 15 residues. CDR3 sequence reads: CASSPAGAQGAIQYF. The CDR3 DNA follows: TGTGCCAGTAGTCCCGCGGGGGCGCAGGGCGCCATTCAGTACTTC. The entire variable domain, with the rest obtained from reference TRBV19 and TRBJ2-4, is as follows: DGGITQSPKYLFRKEGQNVTLSCEQNLNHDAMYWYRQDPGQGLRLIYYSQIVNDFQKGDIAEGYSVSREKKESFPLTVTSAQKNPTAFYLCASSPAGAQGAIQYFGAGTRLSVL.

The V call is TRBV6-2 or TRBV6-3, the J call TRBJ1-1, with a possible D match to TRBD1 (6 bases). The CDR3 consists of 13 residues. Germline V lookup: CDR1 MNHEY, CDR2 SVGEGT. V lost 2 bases and J 4 bases, leaving 8 bases between the germline ends. The CDR3 nucleotides read TGTGCCAGCAGTTACACAGGGAGCACTGAAGCTTTCTTT. Translating it yields CASSYTGSTEAFF.

This chain connects TRBV19 to TRBJ2-2; D remains unclear. From germline, CDR1 is LNHDA and CDR2 SQIVND (reference sequence). The ends were cut back, 9 bases at V and 1 base at J, with 12 bases in the middle. The CDR3 is 14 residues long. CDR3 in DNA: TGTGCCAGCGAACCCTCGGGGAACACCGGGGAGCTGTTTTTT. Protein sequence: CASEPSGNTGELFF.

The V gene is TRBV11-2, the J gene TRBJ2-5; D may be TRBD1 (5 bases). From germline, CDR1 is SGHAT and CDR2 FQNNGV. V lost 5 bases and J 5 bases, leaving 18 bases between the germline ends. This CDR3 comprises 15 residues. The CDR3 coding sequence is TGTGCCAGCAGCCCCGCCTGGGGCCCCGGGGAGACCCAGTACTTC. It translates to CASSPAWGPGETQYF.

V is TRBV6-2 or TRBV6-3 and J is TRBJ1-3; D is unresolved. In germline, CDR1 is MNHEY, CDR2 SVGEGT. This CDR3 has 15 amino acids. V was cut by 5 bases and J by 0 bases, with 11 bases left in between. CDR3 nucleotides: TGTGCCAGCAGTGTACGGGCCCGCTCTGGAAACACCATATATTTT. Amino acids: CASSVRARSGNTIYF.

The chain uses TRBV6-1 and TRBJ2-7; the D is unclear. The ends were cut back, 2 bases at V and 4 bases at J, with 6 bases in the middle. This CDR3 spans 12 amino acids. Germline CDR1 MNHNS, CDR2 SASEGT. DNA for the CDR3: TGTGCCAGCAGTGAACGAGGATACGAGCAGTACTTC. This translates into CASSERGYEQYF.

The chain uses TRBV30 and TRBJ1-2, with 8 bases identical to TRBD1. The germline V gene has CDR1 GTSNPN and CDR2 SVGIG (reference sequence). The junction had 11 bases not matched to a gene; V was cut back by 5 bases and J by 0 bases. This CDR3 region has 16 residues. CDR3 amino acids: CAWGSGTGSSNYGYTF. The CDR3 DNA is TGTGCCTGGGGATCCGGGACAGGCTCTTCTAACTATGGCTACACCTTC.

The chain combines TRBV7-2 with TRBJ2-2; D call uncertain. This CDR3 region has 17 residues. From germline, CDR1 is SGHTA and CDR2 FQGNSA. V lost 0 bases, J lost 1 base, and 12 bases lay in between. DNA for the CDR3: TGTGCCAGCAGCTTAGCCCCCCCGGCGGTGAACACCGGGGAGCTGTTTTTT. Translating gives CASSLAPPAVNTGELFF.

A few counts support this clonotype. The rearrangement uses TRBV4-2 and TRBJ2-1; 7 bases map to TRBD1. Germline V gives CDR1 LGHNA, CDR2 YNFKEQ. The CDR3 extends over 15 amino acids. V trimming: 4 bases; J trimming: 0 bases; junction bases outside the gene matches: 3. CDR3 residues: CASSRGQSSYNEQFF. CDR3 nucleotides: TGTGCCAGCAGCCGGGGACAGAGCTCCTACAATGAGCAGTTCTTC.

CDR3 residues: CASSLGLPASNEQFF. The CDR3 bases are TGTGCCAGCAGCCTGGGACTTCCCGCCTCCAATGAGCAGTTCTTC. The chain carries TRBV6-1 and TRBJ2-1; tentatively, D is TRBD2 (6 bases). The CDR3 has 15 residues. Germline loops: CDR1 MNHNS, CDR2 SASEGT. V shed 6 bases and J shed 6 bases, with 18 bases lying between them.

Ten or more counts support this clonotype. The chain has TRBV7-2 and TRBJ2-3, with D perhaps assigned TRBD1 or TRBD2 (5 bases each). The germline CDR1 and CDR2 sequences are SGHTA and FQGNSA. The CDR3 loop spans 15 amino acids. Trimming removed 4 bases at V and 2 bases at J, with 13 bases between. The CDR3 reads CASSWGRIYTDTQYF. The CDR3 DNA reads as TGTGCCAGCAGCTGGGGACGGATCTACACAGATACGCAGTATTTT. Full variable domain (remainder filled in from reference TRBV7-2 and TRBJ2-3): GAGVSQSPSNKVTEKGKDVELRCDPISGHTALYWYRQSLGQGLEFLIYFQGNSAPDKSGLPSDRFSAERTGGSVSTLTIQRTQQEDSAVYLCASSWGRIYTDTQYFGPGTRLTVL.

This sequence joins TRBV5-1 and TRBJ2-3; 8 bases align to TRBD1. J gave up 5 bases and V 1 base, and 9 bases lay outside the gene matches. Germline loops: CDR1 SGHRS, CDR2 YFSETQ. This CDR3 is 16 amino acids long. The CDR3 sequence: CASSLSSGRGLDTQYF. CDR3 DNA sequence: TGCGCCAGCAGCTTGTCCTCGGGCAGGGGGCTAGATACGCAGTATTTT.

The chain recombines TRBV4-1 with TRBJ2-1, with 8 bases that match TRBD2. V lost 0 bases, J lost 3 bases, and 10 bases stayed unmatched. This CDR3 comprises 18 residues. Germline V gene data show CDR1 as MGHRA and CDR2 as YSYEKL. This CDR3 is CASSQETWWRGDYNEQFF. CDR3 in DNA: TGCGCCAGCAGCCAAGAGACGTGGTGGCGGGGGGACTACAATGAGCAGTTCTTC.